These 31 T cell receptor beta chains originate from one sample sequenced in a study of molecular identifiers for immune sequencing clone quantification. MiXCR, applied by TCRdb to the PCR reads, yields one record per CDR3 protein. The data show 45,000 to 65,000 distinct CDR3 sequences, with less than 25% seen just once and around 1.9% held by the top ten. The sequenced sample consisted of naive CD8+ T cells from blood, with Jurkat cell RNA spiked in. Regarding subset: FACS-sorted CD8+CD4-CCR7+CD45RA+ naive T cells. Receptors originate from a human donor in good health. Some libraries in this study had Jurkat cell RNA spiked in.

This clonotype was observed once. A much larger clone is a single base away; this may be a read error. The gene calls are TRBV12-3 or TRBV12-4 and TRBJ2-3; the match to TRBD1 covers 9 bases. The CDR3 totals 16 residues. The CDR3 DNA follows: TGTGCCAGCAGTTCCGAACAGGGGGCCGGCACAGATACGCAGTCTTTT. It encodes CASSSEQGAGTDTQSF.

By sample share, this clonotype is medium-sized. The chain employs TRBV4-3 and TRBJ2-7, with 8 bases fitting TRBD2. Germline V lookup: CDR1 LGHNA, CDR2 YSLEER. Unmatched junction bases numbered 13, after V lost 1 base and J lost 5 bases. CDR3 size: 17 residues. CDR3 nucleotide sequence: TGCGCCAGCAGCCAAGGGACGGTCCGGGGGGGCGCGGACGAGCAGTACTTC. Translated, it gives CASSQGTVRGGADEQYF.

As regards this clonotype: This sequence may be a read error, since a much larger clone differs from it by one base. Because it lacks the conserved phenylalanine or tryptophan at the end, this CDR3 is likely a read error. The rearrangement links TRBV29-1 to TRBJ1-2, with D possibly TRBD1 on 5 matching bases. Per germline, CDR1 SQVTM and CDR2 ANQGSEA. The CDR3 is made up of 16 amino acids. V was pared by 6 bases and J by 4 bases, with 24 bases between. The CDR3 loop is CSVRGGDRGDGYGYTL. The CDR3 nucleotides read TGCAGCGTCCGGGGGGGTGACAGAGGAGACGGCTATGGCTACACCCTC.

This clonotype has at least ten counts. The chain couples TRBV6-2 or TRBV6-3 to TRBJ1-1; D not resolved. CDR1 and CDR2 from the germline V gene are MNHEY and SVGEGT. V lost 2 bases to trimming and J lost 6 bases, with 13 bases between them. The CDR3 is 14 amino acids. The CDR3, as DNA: TGTGCCAGCAGTTACGACGGCGGAGACTCTGAAGCTTTCTTT. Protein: CASSYDGGDSEAFF.

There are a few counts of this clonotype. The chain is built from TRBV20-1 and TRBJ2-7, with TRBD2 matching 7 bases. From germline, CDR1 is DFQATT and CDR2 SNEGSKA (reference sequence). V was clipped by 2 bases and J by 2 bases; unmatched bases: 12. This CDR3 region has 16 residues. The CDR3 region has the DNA TGCAGTGCTAGAAGGGCCTTCCGGGAGGTTACCTACGAGCAGTACTTC. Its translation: CSARRAFREVTYEQYF.

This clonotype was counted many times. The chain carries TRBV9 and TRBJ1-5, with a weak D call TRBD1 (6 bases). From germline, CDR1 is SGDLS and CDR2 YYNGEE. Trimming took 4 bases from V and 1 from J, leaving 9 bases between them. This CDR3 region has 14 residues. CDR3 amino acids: CASSQRGSNQPQHF. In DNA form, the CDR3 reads TGTGCCAGCAGCCAAAGGGGGAGCAATCAGCCCCAGCATTTT. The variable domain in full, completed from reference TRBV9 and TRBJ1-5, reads DSGVTQTPKHLITATGQRVTLRCSPRSGDLSVYWYQQSLDQGLQFLIQYYNGEERAKGNILERFSAQQFPDLHSELNLSSLELGDSALYFCASSQRGSNQPQHFGDGTRLSIL.

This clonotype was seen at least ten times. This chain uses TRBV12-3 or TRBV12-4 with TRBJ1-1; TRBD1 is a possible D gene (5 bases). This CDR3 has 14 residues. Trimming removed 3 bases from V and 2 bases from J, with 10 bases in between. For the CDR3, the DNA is TGTGCCAGCAGTTTCCAGGGAGTAAACACTGAAGCTTTCTTT. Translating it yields CASSFQGVNTEAFF.

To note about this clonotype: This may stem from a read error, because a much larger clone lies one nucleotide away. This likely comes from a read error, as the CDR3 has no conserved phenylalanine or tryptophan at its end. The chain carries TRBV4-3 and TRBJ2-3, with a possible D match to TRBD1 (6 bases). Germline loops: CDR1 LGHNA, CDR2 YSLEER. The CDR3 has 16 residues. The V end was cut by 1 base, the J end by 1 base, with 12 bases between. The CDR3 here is CASSQGGGYGTDTQYI. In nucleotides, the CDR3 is TGCGCCAGCAGCCAAGGAGGGGGATACGGCACAGATACGCAGTATATT.

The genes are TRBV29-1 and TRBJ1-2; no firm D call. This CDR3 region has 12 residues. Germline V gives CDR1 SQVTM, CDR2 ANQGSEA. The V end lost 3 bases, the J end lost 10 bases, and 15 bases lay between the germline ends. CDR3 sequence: CSVDAFGSNYTF. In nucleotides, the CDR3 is TGCAGCGTTGACGCATTTGGGTCCAACTACACCTTC.

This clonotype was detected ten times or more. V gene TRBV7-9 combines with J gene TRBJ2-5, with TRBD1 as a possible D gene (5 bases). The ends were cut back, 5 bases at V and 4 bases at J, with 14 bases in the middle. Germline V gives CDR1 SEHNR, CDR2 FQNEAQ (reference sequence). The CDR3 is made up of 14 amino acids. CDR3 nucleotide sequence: TGTGCCAGCAGCCAAGAGTCAGGGATAGAGACCCAGTACTTC. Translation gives CASSQESGIETQYF.

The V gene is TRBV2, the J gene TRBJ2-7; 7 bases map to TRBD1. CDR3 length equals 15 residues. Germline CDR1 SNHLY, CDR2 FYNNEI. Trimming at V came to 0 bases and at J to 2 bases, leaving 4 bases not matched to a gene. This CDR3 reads CASSEAPGTAYEQYF. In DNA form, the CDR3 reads TGTGCCAGCAGTGAAGCCCCCGGGACAGCCTACGAGCAGTACTTC.

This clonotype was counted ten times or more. CDR3 sequence reads: CASSPRWGEWDIQYF. In DNA form, the CDR3 reads TGTGCCAGCAGCCCCCGATGGGGGGAATGGGACATTCAGTACTTC. The chain carries TRBV7-2 and TRBJ2-4; possible D gene TRBD2, 6 bases. This CDR3 comprises 15 residues. The germline CDR1 and CDR2 sequences are SGHTA and FQGNSA. V lost 5 bases and J lost 8, with 19 bases in between.

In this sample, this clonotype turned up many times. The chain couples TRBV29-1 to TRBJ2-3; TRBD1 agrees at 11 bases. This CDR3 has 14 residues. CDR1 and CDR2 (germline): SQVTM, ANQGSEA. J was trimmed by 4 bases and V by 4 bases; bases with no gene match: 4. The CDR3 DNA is TGCAGCGTTGCGAGGACAGGGGGCGCAGATACGCAGTATTTT. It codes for CSVARTGGADTQYF.

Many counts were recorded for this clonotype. The CDR3 loop is CASPHDNRPYGYTF. Here the CDR3 DNA reads TGTGCCAGCCCTCACGACAATAGACCCTATGGCTACACCTTC. V is TRBV5-8 and J is TRBJ1-2; unclear D gene. Germline V gene sequence: CDR1 SGHTS, CDR2 YDEGEE. The germline V and J ends were trimmed by 7 bases and 4 bases, with 17 bases remaining between them. The CDR3 has 14 amino acids.

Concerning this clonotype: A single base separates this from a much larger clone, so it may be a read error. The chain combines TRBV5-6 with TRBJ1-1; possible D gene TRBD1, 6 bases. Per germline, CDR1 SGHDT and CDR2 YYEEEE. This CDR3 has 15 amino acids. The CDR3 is CAGSLRRGARTEAFF. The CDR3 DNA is TGTGCCGGCAGCTTGCGACGGGGGGCACGAACTGAAGCTTTCTTT. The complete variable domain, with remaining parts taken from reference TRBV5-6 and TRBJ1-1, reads DAGVTQSPTHLIKTRGQQVTLRCSPKSGHDTVSWYQQALGQGPQFIFQYYEEEERQRGNFPDRFSGHQFPNYSSELNVNALLLGDSALYLCAGSLRRGARTEAFFGQGTRLTVV.

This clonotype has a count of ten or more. The CDR3, as DNA: TGTGCCAGCAGGGGCACGGGGGGGCTCTACGAGCAGTACTTC. It translates to CASRGTGGLYEQYF. This chain uses TRBV27 with TRBJ2-7, with TRBD2 matching 8 bases. Germline V gives CDR1 MNHEY, CDR2 SMNVEV (reference sequence). Losses at the gene ends were 6 bases for V and 3 bases for J; bases not matched to a gene: 7. The length of the CDR3 is 14 residues.

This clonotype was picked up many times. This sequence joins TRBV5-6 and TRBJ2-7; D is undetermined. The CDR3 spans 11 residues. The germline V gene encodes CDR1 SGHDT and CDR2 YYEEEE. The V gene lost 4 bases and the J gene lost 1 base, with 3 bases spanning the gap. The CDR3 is CASSNSYEQYF. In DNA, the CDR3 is TGTGCCAGCAGCAATTCCTACGAGCAGTACTTC.

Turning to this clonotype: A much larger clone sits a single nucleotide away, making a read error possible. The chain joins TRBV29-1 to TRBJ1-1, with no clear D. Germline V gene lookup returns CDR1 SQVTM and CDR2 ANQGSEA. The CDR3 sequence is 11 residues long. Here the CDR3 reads CSGAYGSEAIF. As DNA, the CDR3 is TGCAGCGGCGCGTACGGATCTGAAGCTATCTTT.

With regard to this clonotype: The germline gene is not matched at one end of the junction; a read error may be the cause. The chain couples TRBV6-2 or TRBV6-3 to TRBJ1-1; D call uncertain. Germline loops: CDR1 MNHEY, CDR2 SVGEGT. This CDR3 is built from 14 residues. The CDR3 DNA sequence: TGTGGGAGCAGTTACCCGGTCGCGGGCCCTGAAGCGTTCTTT. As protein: CGSSYPVAGPEAFF.

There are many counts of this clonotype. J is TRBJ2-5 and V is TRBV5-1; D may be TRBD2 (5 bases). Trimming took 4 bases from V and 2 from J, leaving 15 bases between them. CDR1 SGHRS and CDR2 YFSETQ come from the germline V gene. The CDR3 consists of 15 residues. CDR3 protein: CASSRWAGEQETQYF. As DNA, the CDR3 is TGCGCCAGCAGCAGATGGGCCGGGGAGCAAGAGACCCAGTACTTC.

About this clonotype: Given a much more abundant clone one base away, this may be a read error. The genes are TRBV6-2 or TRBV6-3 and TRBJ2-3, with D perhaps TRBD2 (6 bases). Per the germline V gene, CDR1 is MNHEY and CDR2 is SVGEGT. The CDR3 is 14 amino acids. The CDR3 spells CAGSWGTSTDTQYF. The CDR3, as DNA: TGTGCCGGCAGTTGGGGGACTAGCACAGATACGCAGTATTTT.

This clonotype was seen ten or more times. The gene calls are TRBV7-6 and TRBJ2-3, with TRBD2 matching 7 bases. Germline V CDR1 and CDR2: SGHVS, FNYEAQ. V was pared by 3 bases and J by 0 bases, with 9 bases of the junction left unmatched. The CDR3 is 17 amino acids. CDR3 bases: TGTGCCAGCAGCTTTGGCCCAGCGGGGTTTAGCACAGATACGCAGTATTTT. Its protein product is CASSFGPAGFSTDTQYF.

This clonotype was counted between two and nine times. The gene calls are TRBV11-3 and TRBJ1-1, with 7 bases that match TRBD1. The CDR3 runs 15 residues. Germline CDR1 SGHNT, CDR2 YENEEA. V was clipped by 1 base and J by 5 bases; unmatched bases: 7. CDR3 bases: TGTGCCAGCAGCTTAGGTCAGGGGGGTTCTACTGAAGCTTTCTTT. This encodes CASSLGQGGSTEAFF.

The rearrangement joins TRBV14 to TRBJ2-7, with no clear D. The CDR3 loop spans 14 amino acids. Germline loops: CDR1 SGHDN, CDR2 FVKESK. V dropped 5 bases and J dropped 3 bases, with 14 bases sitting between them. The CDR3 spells CASSKHRGGYEQYF. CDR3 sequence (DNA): TGTGCCAGCAGCAAACATCGTGGCGGCTACGAGCAGTACTTC.

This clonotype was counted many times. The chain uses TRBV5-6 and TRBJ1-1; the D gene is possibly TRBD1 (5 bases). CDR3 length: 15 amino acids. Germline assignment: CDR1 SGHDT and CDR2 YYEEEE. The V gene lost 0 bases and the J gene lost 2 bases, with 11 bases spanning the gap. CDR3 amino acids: CASSLGGSLNTEAFF. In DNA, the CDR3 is TGTGCCAGCAGCTTGGGGGGCAGCCTCAACACTGAAGCTTTCTTT.

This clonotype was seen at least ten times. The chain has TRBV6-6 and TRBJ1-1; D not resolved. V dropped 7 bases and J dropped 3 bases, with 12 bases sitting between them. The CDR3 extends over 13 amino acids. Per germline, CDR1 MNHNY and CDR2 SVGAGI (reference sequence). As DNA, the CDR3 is TGTGCCAGCACTTTGGGGATCTACACTGAAGCTTTCTTT. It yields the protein CASTLGIYTEAFF.

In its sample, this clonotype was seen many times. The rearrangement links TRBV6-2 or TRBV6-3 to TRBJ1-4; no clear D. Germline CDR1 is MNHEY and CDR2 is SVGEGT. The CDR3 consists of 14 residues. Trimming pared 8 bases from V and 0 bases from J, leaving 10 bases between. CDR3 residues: CASGPVATNEKLFF. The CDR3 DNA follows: TGTGCCAGCGGACCGGTAGCAACTAATGAAAAACTGTTTTTT.

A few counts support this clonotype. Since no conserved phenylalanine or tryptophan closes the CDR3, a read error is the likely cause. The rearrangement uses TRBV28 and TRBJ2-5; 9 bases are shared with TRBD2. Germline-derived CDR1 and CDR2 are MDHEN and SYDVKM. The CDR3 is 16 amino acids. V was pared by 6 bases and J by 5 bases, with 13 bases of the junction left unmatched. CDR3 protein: CASRQTGGLAGETQYL. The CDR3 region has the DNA TGTGCCAGCAGGCAGACCGGGGGACTAGCTGGGGAGACCCAGTACCTC.

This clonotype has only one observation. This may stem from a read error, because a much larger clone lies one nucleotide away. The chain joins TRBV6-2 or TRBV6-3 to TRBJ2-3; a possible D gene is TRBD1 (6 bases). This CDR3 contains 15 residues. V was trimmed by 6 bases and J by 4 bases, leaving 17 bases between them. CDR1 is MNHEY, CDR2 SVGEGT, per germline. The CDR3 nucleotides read TGTGCCAGCAGCTCCGGGACAATCAGCGCAGATACGCAGTATTTT. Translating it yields CASSSGTISADTQYF.

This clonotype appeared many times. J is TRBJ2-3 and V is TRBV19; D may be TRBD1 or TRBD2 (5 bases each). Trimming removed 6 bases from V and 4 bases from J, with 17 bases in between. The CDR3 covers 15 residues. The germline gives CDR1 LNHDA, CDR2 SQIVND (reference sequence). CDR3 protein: CASRQTEGNADTQYF. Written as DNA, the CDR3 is TGTGCCAGTAGGCAGACAGAGGGTAACGCAGATACGCAGTATTTT.

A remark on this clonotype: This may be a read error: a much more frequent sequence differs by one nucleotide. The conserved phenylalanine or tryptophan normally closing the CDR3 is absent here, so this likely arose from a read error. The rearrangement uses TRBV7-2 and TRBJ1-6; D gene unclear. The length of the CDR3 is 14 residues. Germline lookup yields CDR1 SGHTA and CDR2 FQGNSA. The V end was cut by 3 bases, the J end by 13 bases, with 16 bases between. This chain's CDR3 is CASSLASGAVPLHL. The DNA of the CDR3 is TGTGCCAGCAGCTTGGCTAGTGGAGCGGTGCCCCTCCACCTT.